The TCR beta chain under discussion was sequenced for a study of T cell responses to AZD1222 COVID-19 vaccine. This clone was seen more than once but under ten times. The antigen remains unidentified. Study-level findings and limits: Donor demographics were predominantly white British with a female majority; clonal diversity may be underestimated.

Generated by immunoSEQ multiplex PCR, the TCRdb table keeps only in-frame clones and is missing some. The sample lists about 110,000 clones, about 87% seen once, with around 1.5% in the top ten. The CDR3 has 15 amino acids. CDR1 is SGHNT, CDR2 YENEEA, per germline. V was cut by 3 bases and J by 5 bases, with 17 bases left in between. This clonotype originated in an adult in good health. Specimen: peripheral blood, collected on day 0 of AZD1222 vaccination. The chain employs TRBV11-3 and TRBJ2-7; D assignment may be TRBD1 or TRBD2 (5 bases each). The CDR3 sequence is CASSLTSGSPHEQYF. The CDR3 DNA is TGTGCCAGCAGCTTGACGTCAGGGAGTCCCCACGAGCAGTACTTC.